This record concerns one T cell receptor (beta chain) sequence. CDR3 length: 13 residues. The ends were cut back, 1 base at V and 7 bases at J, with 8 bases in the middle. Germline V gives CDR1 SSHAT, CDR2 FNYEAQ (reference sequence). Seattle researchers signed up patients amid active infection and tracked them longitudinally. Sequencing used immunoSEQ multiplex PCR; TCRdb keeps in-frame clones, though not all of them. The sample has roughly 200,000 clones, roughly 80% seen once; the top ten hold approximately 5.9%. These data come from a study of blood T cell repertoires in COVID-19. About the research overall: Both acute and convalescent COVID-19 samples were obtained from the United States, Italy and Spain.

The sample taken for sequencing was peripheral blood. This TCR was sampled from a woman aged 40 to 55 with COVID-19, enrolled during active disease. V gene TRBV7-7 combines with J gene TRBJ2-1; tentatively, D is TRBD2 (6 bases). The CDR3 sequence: CASSLGTINEQFF. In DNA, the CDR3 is TGTGCCAGCAGCTTAGGGACTATAAATGAGCAGTTCTTC.